This T cell receptor beta chain was recovered during a study of control samples from healthy donors and cancer patients. Some clones are missing from TCRdb's copy, which holds only in-frame ones; the method was immunoSEQ multiplex PCR. The data hold about 140,000 clones, with around nine tenths observed a single time. CDR3 length: 15 amino acids. Germline CDR1 and CDR2: SEHNR and FQNEAQ (reference sequence). V dropped 2 bases and J dropped 4 bases, with 11 bases sitting between them. The gene calls are TRBV7-9 and TRBJ1-4; D is perhaps TRBD1 (6 bases). Material: blood. The clonotype was recovered from a young man in good health. DNA for the CDR3: TGTGCCAGCAGCTTATTCAGGGGAGGTAATGAAAAACTGTTTTTT. Its translation: CASSLFRGGNEKLFF.